The T cell receptor (beta chain) under discussion was sequenced for a study of blood T cell repertoires in COVID-19. Turning to the study itself: Sites in the United States, Italy and Spain provided acute and convalescent COVID-19 samples. In each case, the material was cDNA or gDNA derived from T cells, B-cell-depleted T cells, or PBMCs.

Original methodology: Nucleated cell counts were estimated from reference gene primer amplification. The protocol was immunoSEQ multiplex PCR, while the TCRdb copy is restricted to in-frame clones and leaves out a portion. D and trimming come from the DNA, and the V and J calls and clone size come from that table. The sample includes a few hundred thousand clones, 85% to 90% of them seen just once. V lost 0 bases, J lost 8 bases, and 12 bases lay in between. The length of the CDR3 is 14 residues. Germline CDR1 SGHRS, CDR2 YFSETQ. Sample: peripheral blood. The TCR sequence derives from a woman aged 40-49 years who had recovered from COVID-19. The chain has TRBV5-1 and TRBJ1-3, with D unresolved. The CDR3 nucleotides are TGCGCCAGCAGCTTGGGTCTGTTCGGGGACACCATATATTTT. It is translated as CASSLGLFGDTIYF. The full variable domain, completed using reference TRBV5-1 and TRBJ1-3, is KAGVTQTPRYLIKTRGQQVTLSCSPISGHRSVSWYQQTPGQGLQFLFEYFSETQRNKGNFPGRFSGRQFSNSRSEMNVSTLELGDSALYLCASSLGLFGDTIYFGEGSWLTVV.